Listed here are 22 T cell receptor beta chains from one sample, sequenced in a study of T cells in Graves' hyperthyroidism and ophthalmopathy. It was RNA transcripts that yielded the amplified TCR beta CDR3 regions. The HTBI primer set drove a first-round RT-PCR of the TCR CDR3. TCRdb reprocessed the multiplex PCR reads with MiXCR, giving one entry per CDR3 protein. The data contain about 600,000 distinct CDR3 sequences, 12% to 15% of them singletons. The source material was blood. All receptors derive from a woman aged 18 to 35 with Graves' ophthalmopathy.

This clonotype was counted a few times. The chain joins TRBV9 to TRBJ2-5; 8 bases are shared with TRBD2. V shed 0 bases, J shed 5 bases, and the junction held 3 bases outside the gene matches. Germline CDR1 is SGDLS and CDR2 is YYNGEE. The CDR3 runs to 14 residues. The CDR3 here is CASSVDGREETQYF. In nucleotides, the CDR3 is TGTGCCAGCAGCGTAGACGGGAGGGAGGAGACCCAGTACTTC. The complete variable domain, with remaining parts taken from reference TRBV9 and TRBJ2-5, reads DSGVTQTPKHLITATGQRVTLRCSPRSGDLSVYWYQQSLDQGLQFLIQYYNGEERAKGNILERFSAQQFPDLHSELNLSSLELGDSALYFCASSVDGREETQYFGPGTRLLVL.

The chain is built from TRBV27 and TRBJ1-5; a possible D gene is TRBD1 (6 bases). Germline V CDR1 and CDR2: MNHEY, SMNVEV (reference sequence). This CDR3 region has 15 residues. Trimming shortened V by 3 bases and J by 3 bases, and 12 bases separated the two germline ends. Written as DNA, the CDR3 is TGTGCCAGCAGTTTCTTGACAGGTATCAATCAGCCCCAGCATTTT. It specifies CASSFLTGINQPQHF.

V gene TRBV5-6 combines with J gene TRBJ2-1; 8 positions agree with TRBD1. The length of the CDR3 is 16 residues. The germline V gene encodes CDR1 SGHDT and CDR2 YYEEEE. The ends lost 3 bases at V and 5 bases at J; junction bases unmatched: 10. This CDR3 reads CASSWGNQGANNEQFF. In nucleotides, the CDR3 is TGTGCCAGCAGCTGGGGGAATCAGGGGGCTAACAATGAGCAGTTCTTC.

The sample holds many counts of this clonotype. The chain recombines TRBV3-1 with TRBJ2-5; D is ambiguous. V lost 3 bases to trimming and J lost 1 base, with 3 bases between them. This CDR3 spans 12 amino acids. CDR1 is LGHDT and CDR2 is YNNKEL in the germline V gene (reference sequence). The CDR3 nucleotides read TGTGCCAGCAGCCAGTTCCAAGAGACCCAGTACTTC. Encoded protein: CASSQFQETQYF.

At least ten counts were recorded for this clonotype. This chain links TRBV28 with TRBJ1-1; 8 bases are shared with TRBD1. From germline, CDR1 is MDHEN and CDR2 SYDVKM. Unmatched junction bases numbered 5, after V lost 10 bases and J lost 4 bases. The CDR3 covers 12 residues. The DNA for the CDR3 is TGTGCCATCCGGACAGGGAGCACTGAAGCTTTCTTT. It yields the protein CAIRTGSTEAFF.

The rearrangement uses TRBV10-3 and TRBJ1-6, with D uncertain. The CDR3 has 13 amino acids. From germline, CDR1 is ENHRY and CDR2 SYGVKD. V was shortened by 10 bases and J by 5 bases, with 12 bases between the two germline ends. The CDR3 sequence is CATLAVDNSPLHF. CDR3 coding DNA: TGTGCCACCCTTGCAGTCGATAATTCACCCCTCCACTTT.

This clonotype showed up many times. The gene calls are TRBV18 and TRBJ1-2; no definite D call. The germline gives CDR1 KGHSH, CDR2 LQKENI. V lost 0 bases and J lost 1, with 6 bases in between. CDR3 length: 14 amino acids. The CDR3 DNA is TGTGCCAGCTCACCACCATCCAGTAACTATGGCTACACCTTC. Its translation: CASSPPSSNYGYTF. The variable domain in full, completed from reference TRBV18 and TRBJ1-2, reads NAGVMQNPRHLVRRRGQEARLRCSPMKGHSHVYWYRQLPEEGLKFMVYLQKENIIDESGMPKERFSAEFPKEGPSILRIQQVVRGDSAAYFCASSPPSSNYGYTFGSGTRLTVV.

Ten or more counts support this clonotype. The rearrangement joins TRBV20-1 to TRBJ2-3; D remains unclear. The CDR3 has 11 amino acids. Trimming removed 6 bases at V and 5 bases at J, with 9 bases between. Germline CDR1 is DFQATT and CDR2 is SNEGSKA (reference sequence). The CDR3 DNA sequence: TGCAGTGCCAGCGTTGGAGATACGCAGTATTTT. This sequence encodes CSASVGDTQYF.

This clonotype showed up just a few times. The chain joins TRBV4-3 to TRBJ2-7, with TRBD1 as a possible D gene (6 bases). The V end was cut by 1 base, the J end by 5 bases, with 12 bases between. The CDR3 contains 14 residues. Germline V CDR1 and CDR2: LGHNA, YSLEER. The CDR3 DNA reads TGCGCCAGCAGCCAAGGTACAGGGTCCAACGAGCAGTACTTC. This gives the protein CASSQGTGSNEQYF.

This clonotype was counted a few times. One junction end does not reproduce the germline sequence, and a read error may be involved. V is TRBV27 and J is TRBJ2-2; TRBD2 is a possible D gene (5 bases). Per germline, CDR1 MNHEY and CDR2 SMNVEV (reference sequence). CDR3 length equals 17 residues. CDR3 residues: CASSLSVRWERTGELVF. CDR3 DNA sequence: TGTGCCAGCAGTTTATCTGTTCGGTGGGAACGCACCGGGGAGCTGGTTTTT.

This clonotype was counted ten times or more. V is TRBV9 and J is TRBJ1-1; 11 nucleotides line up with TRBD1. The CDR3 is made up of 15 amino acids. Per the germline V gene, CDR1 is SGDLS and CDR2 is YYNGEE. After removal of 3 bases from V and 6 bases from J, the junction contained 7 bases not matched to a gene. The CDR3 bases are TGTGCCAGCAGCGCGAGCGGACAGGGGGCGGCTGAAGCTTTCTTT. This codes for CASSASGQGAAEAFF.

This clonotype was seen a handful of times. The gene calls are TRBV6-1 and TRBJ2-1, with D hard to call. The germline gives CDR1 MNHNS, CDR2 SASEGT. The V end was cut by 0 bases, the J end by 4 bases, with 10 bases between. The CDR3 spans 15 residues. In nucleotides, the CDR3 is TGTGCCAGCAGTGAAGCCGTGAGTCGATACAATGAGCAGTTCTTC. Translation gives CASSEAVSRYNEQFF.

The table lists this clonotype with many counts. The chain employs TRBV30 and TRBJ1-1; D is ambiguous. Trimming stripped 0 bases from V and 4 bases from J, with 9 bases between. Per germline, CDR1 GTSNPN and CDR2 SVGIG (reference sequence). The CDR3 sequence is 13 residues long. The CDR3 loop reads CAWSVRRATEAFF. CDR3 sequence (DNA): TGTGCCTGGAGTGTACGGAGGGCCACTGAAGCTTTCTTT.

This clonotype was seen many times. The chain recombines TRBV7-9 with TRBJ1-4; TRBD1 matches 7 bases. CDR3 length equals 17 residues. Germline trimming cut 6 bases from V and 2 bases from J; bases unmatched to any gene: 12. CDR1 is SEHNR, CDR2 FQNEAQ, per germline (reference sequence). CDR3 amino acids: CASRPGQYGNTNEKLFF. The CDR3 nucleotides read TGTGCCAGCAGGCCGGGACAGTACGGCAACACTAATGAAAAACTGTTTTTT. Using reference TRBV7-9 and TRBJ1-4 for the parts outside the CDR3, the full variable domain is DTGVSQNPRHKITKRGQNVTFRCDPISEHNRLYWYRQTLGQGPEFLTYFQNEAQLEKSRLLSDRFSAERPKGSFSTLEIQRTEQGDSAMYLCASRPGQYGNTNEKLFFGSGTQLSVL.

This clonotype was detected many times. In DNA form, the CDR3 reads TGTGCCAGCAGCCGAGAGACAGGGTACGGTGAGCAGTTCTTC. The encoded protein is CASSRETGYGEQFF. The chain couples TRBV3-1 to TRBJ2-1; TRBD1 matches 7 bases. Germline V gene lookup returns CDR1 LGHDT and CDR2 YNNKEL (reference sequence). Losses at the gene ends were 4 bases for V and 9 bases for J; bases not matched to a gene: 9. CDR3 length equals 14 residues.

This clonotype was seen a few times. The chain joins TRBV18 to TRBJ1-5, with 9 bases matching TRBD1. From germline, CDR1 is KGHSH and CDR2 LQKENI. This CDR3 contains 17 residues. Unmatched junction bases numbered 13, after V lost 4 bases and J lost 6 bases. CDR3 DNA sequence: TGTGCCAGCTCACTAAGGCGGGGGACAGGGCTTACTCAGCCCCAGCATTTT. This sequence encodes CASSLRRGTGLTQPQHF.

This clonotype was seen repeatedly, ten times or more. V usage is TRBV12-3 or TRBV12-4 and J usage is TRBJ2-7; 8 nucleotides agree with TRBD2. The CDR3 runs to 14 residues. V lost 1 base to trimming and J lost 2 bases; unmatched junction nucleotides: 1. CDR3 in DNA: TGTGCCAGCAGTTTAGATAGCGGGACCTACGAGCAGTACTTC. Amino acid sequence: CASSLDSGTYEQYF.

This clonotype appeared many times. CDR3 region: CSVRTLGTGASTGELFF. The DNA for the CDR3 is TGCAGCGTTCGAACCCTCGGGACAGGGGCTTCCACCGGGGAGCTGTTTTTT. The rearrangement joins TRBV29-1 to TRBJ2-2, with TRBD1 matching over 10 bases. The CDR3 extends over 17 amino acids. Germline CDR1 SQVTM, CDR2 ANQGSEA. With V trimmed by 5 bases and J by 4 bases, 13 bases remained unmatched.

There are a few counts of this clonotype. V and J are TRBV20-1 and TRBJ2-1, with 8 bases matching TRBD2. This CDR3 has 19 residues. V shed 0 bases and J 0 bases; nucleotides not matched to a gene: 13. CDR1 is DFQATT, CDR2 SNEGSKA, per germline (reference sequence). In DNA form, the CDR3 reads TGCAGTGCTAGAGATCCACCCGGAGCGGGGGCTAGCTCCTACAATGAGCAGTTCTTC. Protein: CSARDPPGAGASSYNEQFF.

The rearrangement links TRBV19 to TRBJ1-2, with unresolved D. This CDR3 region has 14 residues. V was trimmed by 1 base and J by 0 bases, leaving 6 bases between them. Per germline, CDR1 LNHDA and CDR2 SQIVND (reference sequence). DNA for the CDR3: TGTGCCAGTAGTATAGTCGCAGCTAACTATGGCTACACCTTC. Amino acid sequence: CASSIVAANYGYTF.

This chain links TRBV19 with TRBJ1-4; D is perhaps TRBD1 (5 bases). This CDR3 comprises 12 residues. V lost 6 bases, J lost 7 bases, and 9 bases lay in between. Per the germline V gene, CDR1 is LNHDA and CDR2 is SQIVND (reference sequence). CDR3 loop: CASSMGLEKLFF. Here the CDR3 DNA reads TGTGCCAGTAGCATGGGGCTTGAAAAACTGTTTTTT.

This clonotype was counted only a few times. The chain recombines TRBV24-1 with TRBJ2-6, with D possibly TRBD2 on 5 matching bases. Germline-derived CDR1 and CDR2 are KGHDR and SFDVKD. The V gene lost 5 bases and the J gene lost 0 bases, with 13 bases spanning the gap. The CDR3 runs to 17 residues. DNA of the CDR3: TGTGCCACCAGTGCCCGGGCTAGCCTCTCTGGGGCCAACGTCCTGACTTTC. Protein: CATSARASLSGANVLTF.